The 26 T cell receptor beta chains below come from one sample, sequenced in a study of long-term antiretroviral therapy in people with HIV. This was the immunoSEQ v3.0 assay at survey level. The repertoire was sequenced with immunoSEQ multiplex PCR; TCRdb's copy has only in-frame clones and lacks some. This table has 15,000 to 25,000 clones, roughly 90% appearing once. Specimen: unsorted PBMCs, collected 2.1 years after starting antiretroviral therapy. The receptor set was obtained from a man aged 18-30 years with HIV.

The rearrangement joins TRBV7-9 to TRBJ2-7; TRBD1 is a possible D gene (6 bases). The CDR3 has 16 amino acids. V lost 5 bases to trimming and J lost 0 bases, with 17 bases between them. Germline CDR1 SEHNR, CDR2 FQNEAQ (reference sequence). For the CDR3, the DNA is TGTGCCAGCAGCCTTCCAGCGACAGGTATCTCCTACGAGCAGTACTTC. As protein: CASSLPATGISYEQYF.

The chain recombines TRBV5-4 with TRBJ2-7, with D unresolved. Per the germline V gene, CDR1 is SGHNT and CDR2 is YYREEE (reference sequence). V lost 1 base and J 5 bases, leaving 7 bases between the germline ends. CDR3 length: 12 residues. This CDR3 is CASSLWGDEQYF. The DNA for the CDR3 is TGTGCCAGCAGCTTGTGGGGTGACGAGCAGTACTTC. The full variable domain, with the rest looked up from reference TRBV5-4 and TRBJ2-7, is ETGVTQSPTHLIKTRGQQVTLRCSSQSGHNTVSWYQQALGQGPQFIFQYYREEENGRGNFPPRFSGLQFPNYSSELNVNALELDDSALYLCASSLWGDEQYFGPGTRLTVT.

This rearrangement joins TRBV27 to TRBJ2-7; D may be TRBD1 or TRBD2 (6 bases each). This CDR3 comprises 11 residues. V lost 8 bases and J 7 bases, leaving 12 bases between the germline ends. Per germline, CDR1 MNHEY and CDR2 SMNVEV (reference sequence). The CDR3 spells CASGGGNEQYF. CDR3 nucleotides: TGTGCCAGCGGAGGGGGGAATGAGCAGTACTTC.

This rearrangement joins TRBV4-3 to TRBJ1-2; D is possibly TRBD1 (5 bases). V was trimmed by 6 bases and J by 5 bases, leaving 16 bases between them. CDR1 is LGHNA and CDR2 is YSLEER in the germline V gene. The CDR3 length is 14 residues. The CDR3 DNA reads TGCGCCAGCAGGGAGACAGTTCTAGGATATGGCTACACCTTC. Protein product: CASRETVLGYGYTF.

V usage is TRBV9 and J usage is TRBJ2-3, with D possibly TRBD2 on 6 matching bases. CDR1 and CDR2 from the germline V gene are SGDLS and YYNGEE. V dropped 4 bases and J dropped 4 bases, with 16 bases sitting between them. CDR3 size: 15 residues. CDR3 DNA sequence: TGTGCCAGCAGCTCCCGGACTAACCGGGCAGATACGCAGTATTTT. Encoded protein: CASSSRTNRADTQYF.

The rearrangement links TRBV27 to TRBJ2-7; D is perhaps TRBD2 (6 bases). The V gene lost 5 bases and the J gene lost 2 bases, with 13 bases spanning the gap. Germline-derived CDR1 and CDR2 are MNHEY and SMNVEV (reference sequence). This CDR3 has 14 amino acids. CDR3 in DNA: TGTGCCAGCAGTCCGGGGTGGGGGGCCTACGAGCAGTACTTC. Protein sequence: CASSPGWGAYEQYF.

V usage is TRBV7-6 and J usage is TRBJ2-7, with TRBD1 identical over 7 bases. Trimming cost V 2 bases and J 1 base; bases outside gene matches: 5. The germline V gene has CDR1 SGHVS and CDR2 FNYEAQ. The CDR3 spans 15 residues. CDR3 DNA sequence: TGTGCCAGCAGCTTATTACAGGGGCCATCCTACGAGCAGTACTTC. The encoded protein is CASSLLQGPSYEQYF.

V is TRBV4-1 and J is TRBJ1-3; TRBD1 matches 8 bases. CDR1 and CDR2 from the germline V gene are MGHRA and YSYEKL. CDR3 length: 16 amino acids. Losses at the gene ends were 5 bases for V and 5 bases for J; bases not matched to a gene: 11. In DNA, the CDR3 is TGCGCCAGCAGCAACCCGACAGGGGTCTATAGAAACACCATATATTTT. Translated: CASSNPTGVYRNTIYF.

The J gene is TRBJ2-7, the V gene TRBV2; tentatively, D is TRBD1 (5 bases). Trimming removed 3 bases from V and 3 bases from J, with 6 bases in between. The V gene's germline CDR1 is SNHLY and CDR2 FYNNEI. This CDR3 contains 12 residues. CDR3 protein: CASSDDSYEQYF. The CDR3 DNA is TGTGCCAGCAGTGACGACAGCTACGAGCAGTACTTC.

The chain's CDR3 is CASIIWGASYGYTF. In nucleotides, the CDR3 is TGTGCCAGCATCATCTGGGGGGCCAGCTATGGCTACACCTTC. The chain carries TRBV5-4 and TRBJ1-2; TRBD1 might be the D (6 bases). The CDR3 is 14 amino acids. Trimming stripped 6 bases from V and 4 bases from J, with 16 bases between. Per the germline V gene, CDR1 is SGHNT and CDR2 is YYREEE (reference sequence).

The V gene is TRBV9, the J gene TRBJ1-2, with D possibly being TRBD1 (6 bases). The germline CDR1 and CDR2 sequences are SGDLS and YYNGEE. CDR3 length equals 15 residues. V shed 3 bases and J shed 2 bases, with 14 bases lying between them. The CDR3 is CASSAGGQTNYGYTF. The CDR3 coding sequence is TGTGCCAGCAGCGCGGGGGGCCAAACCAACTATGGCTACACCTTC. Looking up the rest from reference TRBV9 and TRBJ1-2 gives the full variable domain: DSGVTQTPKHLITATGQRVTLRCSPRSGDLSVYWYQQSLDQGLQFLIQYYNGEERAKGNILERFSAQQFPDLHSELNLSSLELGDSALYFCASSAGGQTNYGYTFGSGTRLTVV.

The V and J genes are TRBV4-1 and TRBJ2-6; D tentatively fits TRBD1 or TRBD2 (6 bases each). CDR1 is MGHRA, CDR2 YSYEKL, per germline. V was cut by 0 bases and J by 1 base, with 16 bases left in between. The CDR3 runs to 19 residues. The CDR3, as DNA: TGCGCCAGCAGCCAAGATACGGTCGGGGGCGCTTCTGGGGCCAACGTCCTGACTTTC. Its translation: CASSQDTVGGASGANVLTF.

The chain is built from TRBV30 and TRBJ1-1, with D uncertain. V was shortened by 3 bases and J by 4 bases, with 18 bases between the two germline ends. CDR1 is GTSNPN and CDR2 is SVGIG in the germline V gene (reference sequence). This CDR3 region has 15 residues. CDR3 nucleotides: TGTGCCTGGAGCGGGGTAAGAGGTCGGAGCACTGAAGCTTTCTTT. Translation: CAWSGVRGRSTEAFF.

This chain connects TRBV9 to TRBJ2-7; D is possibly TRBD2 (6 bases). The V end was cut by 2 bases, the J end by 3 bases, with 15 bases between. CDR1 is SGDLS and CDR2 is YYNGEE in the germline V gene. There are 15 residues in the CDR3. CDR3 protein: CASSVAGTSYYEQYF. The CDR3 DNA sequence: TGTGCCAGCAGCGTGGCCGGGACTTCTTACTACGAGCAGTACTTC.

The V call is TRBV10-3, the J call TRBJ2-1; 9 positions match TRBD2. CDR1 is ENHRY and CDR2 is SYGVKD in the germline V gene. V trimming: 6 bases; J trimming: 10 bases; junction bases outside the gene matches: 4. CDR3 length: 12 residues. CDR3 nucleotide sequence: TGTGCCATCAGAAGCGGGGGGCAAGAGCAGTTCTTC. Its translation is CAIRSGGQEQFF.

V is TRBV29-1 and J is TRBJ1-1, with 7 bases aligning to TRBD1. J gave up 5 bases and V 5 bases, and 14 bases lay outside the gene matches. CDR3 length: 15 amino acids. Germline CDR1 reads SQVTM; CDR2 reads ANQGSEA. DNA of the CDR3: TGCAGCGTTACGTCCCGGGACAGCCTGGGAACTGAAGCTTTCTTT. This translates into CSVTSRDSLGTEAFF.

This rearrangement joins TRBV29-1 to TRBJ1-4, with no clear D. CDR3 length equals 14 residues. CDR1 and CDR2 from the germline V gene are SQVTM and ANQGSEA. The V end was cut by 3 bases, the J end by 4 bases, with 12 bases between. This CDR3 reads CSVDGPGGNEKLFF. In nucleotides, the CDR3 is TGCAGCGTTGATGGGCCAGGAGGTAATGAAAAACTGTTTTTT.

The CDR3 nucleotides are TGCAGCGTTGTAACACAGGGCCGCACTGAAGCTTTCTTT. Its translation: CSVVTQGRTEAFF. The rearrangement uses TRBV29-1 and TRBJ1-1; possibly TRBD1 for D (6 bases). The germline gives CDR1 SQVTM, CDR2 ANQGSEA. CDR3 length: 13 residues. V was shortened by 4 bases and J by 4 bases, with 13 bases between the two germline ends. Full variable domain (outside the CDR3, taken from reference TRBV29-1 and TRBJ1-1): SAVISQKPSRDICQRGTSLTIQCQVDSQVTMMFWYRQQPGQSLTLIATANQGSEATYESGFVIDKFPISRPNLTFSTLTVSNMSPEDSSIYLCSVVTQGRTEAFFGQGTRLTVV.

This clone was counted only a few times. This sequence joins TRBV14 and TRBJ1-6; D might be TRBD1 (6 bases). The ends were cut back, 4 bases at V and 7 bases at J, with 14 bases in the middle. The CDR3 consists of 15 residues. Per germline, CDR1 SGHDN and CDR2 FVKESK. The CDR3 DNA is TGTGCCAGCAGCCGAGAGACAGGCGGGAATTCACCCCTCCACTTT. Protein: CASSRETGGNSPLHF.

The rearrangement links TRBV19 to TRBJ1-2; D uncertain. The CDR3 runs to 12 residues. Germline values: CDR1 LNHDA, CDR2 SQIVND (reference sequence). Deletions cut 2 bases from V and 7 bases from J, with 8 bases between. CDR3 in DNA: TGTGCCAGTAGTATAAATCACGGTGGCTACACCTTC. Its protein is CASSINHGGYTF.

This sequence joins TRBV11-2 and TRBJ2-7; 10 positions agree with TRBD2. V trimming: 5 bases; J trimming: 2 bases; junction bases outside the gene matches: 6. The germline CDR1 and CDR2 sequences are SGHAT and FQNNGV. There are 15 residues in the CDR3. CDR3 residues: CASSPSGGGAYEQYF. CDR3 nucleotides: TGTGCCAGCAGCCCCAGCGGGGGGGGCGCCTACGAGCAGTACTTC.

This clone occurred a few times. The gene calls are TRBV6-6 and TRBJ1-1; no clear D gene. The germline gives CDR1 MNHNY, CDR2 SVGAGI (reference sequence). Deletions cut 2 bases from V and 1 base from J, with 5 bases between. This CDR3 region has 13 residues. The CDR3 sequence is CASSYPGNTEAFF. The CDR3 nucleotides are TGTGCCAGCAGTTACCCGGGGAACACTGAAGCTTTCTTT.

This clone has only one observation. This chain connects TRBV9 to TRBJ2-7; D not certain. With 0 bases removed from V and 3 bases from J, the gap between germline ends came to 13 bases. The CDR3 spans 15 residues. Germline-derived CDR1 and CDR2 are SGDLS and YYNGEE. CDR3 amino acids: CASSVGDFLGYEQYF. CDR3 in DNA: TGTGCCAGCAGCGTAGGGGATTTTTTAGGCTACGAGCAGTACTTC.

This rearrangement joins TRBV19 to TRBJ2-3, with unresolved D. Deletions cut 2 bases from V and 2 bases from J, with 17 bases between. This CDR3 has 17 residues. Germline V gene data show CDR1 as LNHDA and CDR2 as SQIVND (reference sequence). The CDR3 loop reads CASSIPWQVGHTDTQYF. CDR3 DNA sequence: TGTGCCAGTAGTATACCATGGCAGGTCGGTCACACAGATACGCAGTATTTT.

The V and J genes are TRBV25-1 and TRBJ2-3; perhaps TRBD1 as D (5 bases). Trimming took 4 bases from V and 1 from J, leaving 6 bases between them. The germline gives CDR1 MGHDK, CDR2 SYGVNS. CDR3 size: 13 residues. The CDR3 spells CASSVTGTDTQYF. In DNA, the CDR3 is TGTGCCAGCAGTGTGACAGGCACAGATACGCAGTATTTT.

CDR3 bases: TGTGCCAGCAGCCCCGGGCCCTACGAGCAGTACTTC. Translating gives CASSPGPYEQYF. The V call is TRBV7-8, the J call TRBJ2-7, with no clear D. V was clipped by 5 bases and J by 2 bases, with 7 bases between them. This CDR3 is 12 amino acids long. Germline CDR1 SGHVS, CDR2 FQNEAQ.